These 22 T cell receptor beta chains were sequenced from one sample in a study of control samples from healthy donors and cancer patients. Method: immunoSEQ multiplex PCR; TCRdb's copy keeps in-frame clones and lacks some. This table has roughly 120,000 clones, roughly 91% appearing once. The sequenced sample consisted of blood. Receptor source: a woman aged 45-60 years in good health.

The rearrangement joins TRBV24-1 to TRBJ1-3; D not certain. Germline V CDR1 and CDR2: KGHDR, SFDVKD. Between the trimmed V and J ends, which lost 0 bases and 4 bases, there was a span of 3 bases. The CDR3 sequence is 13 residues long. The CDR3: CATSDLRGNTIYF. The CDR3 nucleotides read TGTGCCACCAGTGATTTGCGGGGAAACACCATATATTTT.

This chain connects TRBV29-1 to TRBJ2-2, with D unclear. V was pared by 6 bases and J by 0 bases, with 11 bases between. Germline loops: CDR1 SQVTM, CDR2 ANQGSEA. The CDR3 is 14 residues long. CDR3 protein: CSVRLRPNTGELFF. The CDR3 DNA follows: TGCAGCGTCCGCCTCAGGCCGAACACCGGGGAGCTGTTTTTT.

V and J are TRBV15 and TRBJ1-6; TRBD1 aligns across 10 bases. Germline CDR1 and CDR2: LNHNV and YYDKDF (reference sequence). The CDR3 runs to 14 residues. Germline trimming cut 3 bases from V and 10 bases from J; bases unmatched to any gene: 3. For the CDR3, the DNA is TGTGCCACCAGCAGGACAGGGGGCACGTCACCCCTCCACTTT. This gives the protein CATSRTGGTSPLHF.

The genes are TRBV19 and TRBJ2-4; possibly TRBD1 for D (6 bases). The V gene lost 6 bases and the J gene lost 8 bases, with 20 bases spanning the gap. From germline, CDR1 is LNHDA and CDR2 SQIVND (reference sequence). The length of the CDR3 is 15 residues. The CDR3 spells CASRETGSRADIQYF. The CDR3 region has the DNA TGTGCCAGTAGGGAGACAGGTTCCAGAGCGGACATTCAGTACTTC.

The chain combines TRBV7-2 with TRBJ2-1; TRBD2 might be the D (6 bases). The germline V gene has CDR1 SGHTA and CDR2 FQGNSA. The germline V and J ends were trimmed by 3 bases and 0 bases, with 9 bases remaining between them. This CDR3 has 15 amino acids. As DNA, the CDR3 is TGTGCCAGCAGCTTGGAGGGGAACTCCTACAATGAGCAGTTCTTC. It is translated as CASSLEGNSYNEQFF.

The chain has TRBV19 and TRBJ1-5; D is uncertain. There are 13 residues in the CDR3. V was clipped by 6 bases and J by 3 bases, with 9 bases between them. The germline V gene has CDR1 LNHDA and CDR2 SQIVND (reference sequence). The CDR3 DNA reads as TGTGCCAGTAGGTTGGCGACCAATCAGCCCCAGCATTTT. It translates to CASRLATNQPQHF. Together with reference TRBV19 and TRBJ1-5, the CDR3 gives the full variable domain: DGGITQSPKYLFRKEGQNVTLSCEQNLNHDAMYWYRQDPGQGLRLIYYSQIVNDFQKGDIAEGYSVSREKKESFPLTVTSAQKNPTAFYLCASRLATNQPQHFGDGTRLSIL.

The chain has TRBV7-9 and TRBJ1-2; tentatively, D is TRBD1 (6 bases). The V end lost 4 bases, the J end lost 6 bases, and 12 bases lay between the germline ends. The CDR3 is 13 amino acids. Germline CDR1 reads SEHNR; CDR2 reads FQNEAQ (reference sequence). The CDR3 protein is CASSSQGADGYTF. The CDR3 coding sequence is TGTGCCAGCAGCTCACAGGGAGCGGATGGCTACACCTTC.

Notes on this clone: One end of the junction does not line up with germline, which may come from a read error. This chain joins TRBV2 and TRBJ2-7; TRBD2 might be the D (5 bases). Looked up from germline, CDR1 is SNHLY and CDR2 is FYNNEI. The CDR3 loop spans 13 amino acids. CDR3 nucleotide sequence: TGTGCCAGCAGTGAAGCGCTTCCGGGATATCGATCATTC. Translated: CASSEALPGYRSF.

This clone was seen a single time. V is TRBV5-1 and J is TRBJ1-5; possibly TRBD1 for D (6 bases). Germline-derived CDR1 and CDR2 are SGHRS and YFSETQ. The ends were cut back, 3 bases at V and 3 bases at J, with 13 bases in the middle. This CDR3 region has 15 residues. In DNA, the CDR3 is TGCGCCAGCAGCTCGTGGGGGGCCCCCAATCAGCCCCAGCATTTT. Its translation: CASSSWGAPNQPQHF.

Only a few counts were recorded for this clone. The chain is built from TRBV5-1 and TRBJ1-5; D is unresolved. The CDR3 runs 11 residues. In germline, CDR1 is SGHRS, CDR2 YFSETQ. With 5 bases removed from V and 4 bases from J, the gap between germline ends came to 4 bases. The CDR3 coding sequence is TGCGCCAGCAGTCTTAATCAGCCCCAGCATTTT. Protein sequence: CASSLNQPQHF.

The V and J genes are TRBV2 and TRBJ2-5, with D maybe TRBD1 (6 bases). CDR1 SNHLY and CDR2 FYNNEI come from the germline V gene. CDR3 length equals 14 residues. The germline V and J ends were trimmed by 4 bases and 5 bases, with 14 bases remaining between them. The CDR3 nucleotides read TGTGCCAGCAGTGGGGGGCTTGCCCGGGAGACCCAGTACTTC. Translating gives CASSGGLARETQYF.

The rearrangement links TRBV6-5 to TRBJ2-7; the D gene is possibly TRBD2 (6 bases). The germline CDR1 and CDR2 sequences are MNHEY and SVGAGI. Trimming took off 8 bases at V and 5 bases at J, with 19 bases between the two ends. There are 14 residues in the CDR3. DNA of the CDR3: TGTGCCAGCGGGAGGAGCGGAGTCCCCCACGAGCAGTACGTC. This codes for CASGRSGVPHEQYV.

The J gene is TRBJ2-7, the V gene TRBV2; tentative D call: TRBD1 (5 bases). The V gene's germline CDR1 is SNHLY and CDR2 FYNNEI. CDR3 length: 11 amino acids. Trimming pared 10 bases from V and 5 bases from J, leaving 12 bases between. The CDR3 region is CATGQVNEQYF. DNA of the CDR3: TGTGCCACCGGACAAGTAAACGAGCAGTACTTC. Full variable domain (missing parts from reference TRBV2 and TRBJ2-7): EPEVTQTPSHQVTQMGQEVILRCVPISNHLYFYWYRQILGQKVEFLVSFYNNEISEKSEIFDDQFSVERPDGSNFTLKIRSTKLEDSAMYFCATGQVNEQYFGPGTRLTVT.

The chain employs TRBV7-9 and TRBJ2-1, with 12 bases matching TRBD2. Trimming removed 1 base from V and 6 bases from J; junction bases left unmatched: 10. Germline CDR1 is SEHNR and CDR2 is FQNEAQ (reference sequence). The CDR3 loop spans 18 amino acids. The CDR3 loop is CASSLGRGRTSGINEQFF. The CDR3 DNA reads TGTGCCAGCAGCTTAGGAAGGGGTAGGACTAGCGGGATCAATGAGCAGTTCTTC. Full variable domain (remainder filled in from reference TRBV7-9 and TRBJ2-1): DTGVSQNPRHKITKRGQNVTFRCDPISEHNRLYWYRQTLGQGPEFLTYFQNEAQLEKSRLLSDRFSAERPKGSFSTLEIQRTEQGDSAMYLCASSLGRGRTSGINEQFFGPGTRLTVL.

This clone was picked up one time. The rearrangement links TRBV7-3 to TRBJ2-2; D uncertain. Trimming took off 0 bases at V and 5 bases at J, with 1 base between the two ends. Germline CDR1 SGHTA, CDR2 FQGTGA. The CDR3 is made up of 12 amino acids. CDR3 sequence (DNA): TGTGCCAGCAGCTTAACTACCGGGGAGCTGTTTTTT. This encodes CASSLTTGELFF.

The rearrangement uses TRBV7-2 and TRBJ2-2; D not certain. V gave up 1 base and J gave up 2 bases, with 11 bases separating them. This CDR3 region has 16 residues. From germline, CDR1 is SGHTA and CDR2 FQGNSA. CDR3 protein: CASSLVGRANTGELFF. The CDR3 DNA reads TGTGCCAGCAGCTTAGTCGGCCGGGCAAACACCGGGGAGCTGTTTTTT.

This clone has a single count. The chain employs TRBV27 and TRBJ2-3, with D possibly being TRBD1 (6 bases). V was cut by 6 bases and J by 4 bases, with 14 bases left in between. Germline V lookup: CDR1 MNHEY, CDR2 SMNVEV (reference sequence). The CDR3 extends over 14 amino acids. As DNA, the CDR3 is TGTGCCAGCAGCCCCTACCGACAGGCAGATACGCAGTATTTT. Translated, it gives CASSPYRQADTQYF.

This clone has only one observation. The genes are TRBV6-2 or TRBV6-3 and TRBJ1-1; 7 bases line up with TRBD1. The germline gives CDR1 MNHEY, CDR2 SVGEGT. With V trimmed by 6 bases and J by 6 bases, 10 bases remained unmatched. CDR3 length: 14 amino acids. DNA for the CDR3: TGTGCCAGCAGCCGTTTAACAGGGGAGGCTGAAGCTTTCTTT. Residues: CASSRLTGEAEAFF.

The chain links TRBV7-3 to TRBJ2-6; maybe TRBD1 (5 bases). V lost 2 bases and J lost 4, with 15 bases in between. Germline V gene lookup returns CDR1 SGHTA and CDR2 FQGTGA. This CDR3 spans 17 amino acids. The CDR3 sequence: CASSLFQGISGANVLTF. The CDR3 DNA reads TGTGCCAGCAGCTTATTCCAGGGAATCTCCGGGGCCAACGTCCTGACTTTC.

This chain joins TRBV29-1 and TRBJ2-2, with TRBD1 identical over 9 bases. The trim removed 6 bases at V and 6 bases at J, leaving 11 bases unmatched. Germline loops: CDR1 SQVTM, CDR2 ANQGSEA. The CDR3 has 15 residues. The CDR3, as DNA: TGCAGCGTAAGAATCGGGGACAGGGTAGCCGGGGAGCTGTTTTTT. Amino acids: CSVRIGDRVAGELFF.

The chain joins TRBV7-3 to TRBJ1-1, with a tentative D call TRBD1 (5 bases). The ends were cut back, 3 bases at V and 5 bases at J, with 10 bases in the middle. CDR1 SGHTA and CDR2 FQGTGA come from the germline V gene. The CDR3 runs to 13 residues. Here the CDR3 reads CASSFAGQTEAFF. CDR3 DNA: TGTGCCAGCAGCTTTGCGGGGCAGACTGAAGCTTTCTTT. The entire variable domain, with the rest obtained from reference TRBV7-3 and TRBJ1-1, is as follows: GAGVSQTPSNKVTEKGKYVELRCDPISGHTALYWYRQSLGQGPEFLIYFQGTGAADDSGLPNDRFFAVRPEGSVSTLKIQRTERGDSAVYLCASSFAGQTEAFFGQGTRLTVV.

The rearrangement links TRBV2 to TRBJ1-1; tentative D call: TRBD1 (5 bases). The germline CDR1 and CDR2 sequences are SNHLY and FYNNEI. This CDR3 contains 15 residues. Trimming removed 7 bases from V and 0 bases from J, with 15 bases in between. The CDR3 region has the DNA TGTGCCAGCATGAGAGCCAGGGCCTTGAACACTGAAGCTTTCTTT. It specifies CASMRARALNTEAFF.